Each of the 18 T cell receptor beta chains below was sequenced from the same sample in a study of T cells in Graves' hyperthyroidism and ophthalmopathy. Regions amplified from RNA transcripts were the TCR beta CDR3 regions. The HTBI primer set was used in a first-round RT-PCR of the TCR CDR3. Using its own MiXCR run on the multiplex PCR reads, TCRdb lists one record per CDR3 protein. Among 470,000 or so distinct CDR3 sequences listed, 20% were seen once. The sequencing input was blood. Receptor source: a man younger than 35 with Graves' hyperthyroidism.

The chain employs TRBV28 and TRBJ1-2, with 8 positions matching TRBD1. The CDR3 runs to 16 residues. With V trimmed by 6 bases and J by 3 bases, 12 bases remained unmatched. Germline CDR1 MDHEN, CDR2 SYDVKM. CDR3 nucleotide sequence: TGTGCCAGCAGCCTTACACAGGGGGAAGGATACTATGGCTACACCTTC. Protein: CASSLTQGEGYYGYTF.

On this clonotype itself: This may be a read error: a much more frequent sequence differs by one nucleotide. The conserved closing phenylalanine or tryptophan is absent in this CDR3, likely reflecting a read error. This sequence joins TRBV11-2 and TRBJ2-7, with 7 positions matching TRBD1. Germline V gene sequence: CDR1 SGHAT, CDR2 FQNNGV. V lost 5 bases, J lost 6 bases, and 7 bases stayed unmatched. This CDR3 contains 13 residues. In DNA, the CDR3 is TGTGCCAGCAGCCAGACAGGGACGGGCGAGCAGTACCAC. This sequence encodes CASSQTGTGEQYH.

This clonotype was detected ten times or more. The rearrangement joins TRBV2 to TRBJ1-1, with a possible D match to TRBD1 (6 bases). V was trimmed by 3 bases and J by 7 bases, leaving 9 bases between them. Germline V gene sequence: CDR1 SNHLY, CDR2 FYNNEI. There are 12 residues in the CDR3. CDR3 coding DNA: TGTGCCAGCAGTGAGGGGACAATTGAAGCTTTCTTT. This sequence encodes CASSEGTIEAFF.

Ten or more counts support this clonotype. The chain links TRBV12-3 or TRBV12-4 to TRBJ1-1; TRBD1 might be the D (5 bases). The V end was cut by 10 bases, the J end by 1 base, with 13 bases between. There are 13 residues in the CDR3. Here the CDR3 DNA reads TGTGCCACTCCGGGACCGACGAACACTGAAGCTTTCTTT. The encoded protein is CATPGPTNTEAFF.

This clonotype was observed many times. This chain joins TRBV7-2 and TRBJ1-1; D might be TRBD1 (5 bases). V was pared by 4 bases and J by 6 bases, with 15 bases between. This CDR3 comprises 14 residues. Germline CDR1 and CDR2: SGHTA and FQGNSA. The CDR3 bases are TGTGCCAGCAGCTCGCAGGGAGCTCGCCCTGAAGCTTTCTTT. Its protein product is CASSSQGARPEAFF.

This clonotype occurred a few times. The CDR3 is CASSPGDRMNQPQHF. The CDR3 DNA reads as TGTGCCAGCAGTCCCGGGGACAGGATGAATCAGCCCCAGCATTTT. This chain connects TRBV6-1 to TRBJ1-5; TRBD1 aligns across 8 bases. The V gene's germline CDR1 is MNHNS and CDR2 SASEGT. Trimming cost V 5 bases and J 4 bases; bases outside gene matches: 7. CDR3 length equals 15 residues.

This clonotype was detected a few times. The CDR3 DNA follows: TGTGCCAGCAGCCAAAGCGGGCGCGAGCAGTACTTC. The encoded protein is CASSQSGREQYF. The rearrangement joins TRBV3-1 to TRBJ2-7; maybe TRBD2 (6 bases). This CDR3 contains 12 residues. The ends were cut back, 2 bases at V and 6 bases at J, with 8 bases in the middle. Germline CDR1 is LGHDT and CDR2 is YNNKEL (reference sequence).

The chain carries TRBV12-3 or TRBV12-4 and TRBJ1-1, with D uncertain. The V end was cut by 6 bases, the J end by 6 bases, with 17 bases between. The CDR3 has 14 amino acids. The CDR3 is CASRETQSKAEAFF. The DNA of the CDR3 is TGTGCCAGCAGGGAAACTCAGAGTAAAGCTGAAGCTTTCTTT.

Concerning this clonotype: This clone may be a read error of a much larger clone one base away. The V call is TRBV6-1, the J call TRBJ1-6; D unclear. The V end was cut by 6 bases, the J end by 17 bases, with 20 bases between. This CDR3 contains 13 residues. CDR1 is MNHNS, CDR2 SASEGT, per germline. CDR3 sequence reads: CASRQLAPDNVHF. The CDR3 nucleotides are TGTGCCAGCAGACAGTTAGCGCCCGATAATGTCCACTTT.

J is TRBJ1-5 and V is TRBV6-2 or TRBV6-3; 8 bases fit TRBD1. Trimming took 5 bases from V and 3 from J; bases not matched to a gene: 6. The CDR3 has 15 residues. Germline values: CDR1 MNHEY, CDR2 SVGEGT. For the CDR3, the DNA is TGTGCCAGCAGTCAAGGACAGGGTTACAATCAGCCCCAGCATTTT. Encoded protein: CASSQGQGYNQPQHF.

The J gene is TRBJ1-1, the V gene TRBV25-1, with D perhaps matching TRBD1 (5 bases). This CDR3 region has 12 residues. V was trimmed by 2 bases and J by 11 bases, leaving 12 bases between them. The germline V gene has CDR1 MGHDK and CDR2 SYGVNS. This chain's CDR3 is CASSEGGGKAFF. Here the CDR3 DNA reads TGTGCCAGCAGTGAAGGGGGGGGAAAGGCTTTCTTT.

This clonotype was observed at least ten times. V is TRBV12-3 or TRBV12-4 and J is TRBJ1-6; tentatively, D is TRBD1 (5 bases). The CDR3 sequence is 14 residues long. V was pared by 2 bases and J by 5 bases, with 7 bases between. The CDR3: CASSLWGNNSPLHF. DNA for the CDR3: TGTGCCAGCAGTTTATGGGGGAATAATTCACCCCTCCACTTT.

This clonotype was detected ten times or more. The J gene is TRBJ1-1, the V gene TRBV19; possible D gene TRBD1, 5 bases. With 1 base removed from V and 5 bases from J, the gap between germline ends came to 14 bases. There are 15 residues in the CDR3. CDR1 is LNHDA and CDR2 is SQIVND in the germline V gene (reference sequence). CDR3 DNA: TGTGCCAGTAGTATAGGAGGGGCAGTGAGGACTGAAGCTTTCTTT. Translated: CASSIGGAVRTEAFF.

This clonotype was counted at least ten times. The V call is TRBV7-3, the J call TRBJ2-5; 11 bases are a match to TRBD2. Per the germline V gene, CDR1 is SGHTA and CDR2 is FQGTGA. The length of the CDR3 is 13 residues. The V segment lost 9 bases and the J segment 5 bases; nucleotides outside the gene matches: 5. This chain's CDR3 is CASSSGGSETQYF. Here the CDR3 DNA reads TGTGCCAGTTCTAGCGGGGGGTCGGAGACCCAGTACTTC.

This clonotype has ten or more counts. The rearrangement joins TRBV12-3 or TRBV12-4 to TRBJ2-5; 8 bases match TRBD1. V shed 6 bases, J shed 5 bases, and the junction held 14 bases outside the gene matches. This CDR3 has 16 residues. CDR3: CASRPGTGPGGETQYF. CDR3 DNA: TGTGCCAGCAGGCCCGGGACAGGTCCCGGAGGGGAGACCCAGTACTTC.

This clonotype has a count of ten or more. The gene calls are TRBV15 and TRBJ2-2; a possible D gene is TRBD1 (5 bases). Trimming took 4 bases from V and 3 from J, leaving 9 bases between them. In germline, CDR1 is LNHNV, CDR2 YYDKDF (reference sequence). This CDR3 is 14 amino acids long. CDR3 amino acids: CATSTQGYTGELFF. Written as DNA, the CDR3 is TGTGCCACCAGCACGCAGGGCTACACCGGGGAGCTGTTTTTT.

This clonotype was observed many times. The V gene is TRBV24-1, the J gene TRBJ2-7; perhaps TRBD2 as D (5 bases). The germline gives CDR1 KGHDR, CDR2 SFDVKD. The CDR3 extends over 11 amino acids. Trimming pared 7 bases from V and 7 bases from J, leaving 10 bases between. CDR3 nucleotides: TGTGCCACCAGCTCGGGGTGGGAGCAGTACTTC. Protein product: CATSSGWEQYF.

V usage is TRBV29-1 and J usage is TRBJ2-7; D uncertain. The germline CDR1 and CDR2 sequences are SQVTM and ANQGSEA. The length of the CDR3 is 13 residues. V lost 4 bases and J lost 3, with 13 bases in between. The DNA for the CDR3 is TGCAGCGTTGTGGGCGCGAACGGCTACGAGCAGTACTTC. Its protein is CSVVGANGYEQYF.